This T cell receptor (beta chain) was obtained from a study of blood T cell repertoires in COVID-19. Study information: Samples representing acute and convalescent COVID-19 were sourced from the United States, Italy and Spain. The analysed material was cDNA or gDNA that came from T cells, B-cell-depleted T cells, or PBMCs.

The authors' processing: Nucleated cell counts were estimated from reference gene primer amplification. The method was immunoSEQ multiplex PCR; TCRdb's version includes in-frame clones alone and lacks a portion of them. V and J calls and clone size are as listed in that table; D and trimming were resolved from the DNA. The data show approximately 340,000 clones, around four fifths seen once. CDR1 and CDR2 from the germline V gene are SGDLS and YYNGEE. V shed 0 bases, J shed 1 base, and the junction held 8 bases outside the gene matches. This CDR3 spans 17 amino acids. The clonotype originates from a man aged 25-45 years with active or convalescent COVID-19. What was sequenced was peripheral blood. The chain joins TRBV9 to TRBJ2-5, with 8 nucleotides matching TRBD2. The CDR3 DNA follows: TGTGCCAGCAGCGTAGGGACGTCTAGCGGGTTCCAAGAGACCCAGTACTTC. It is translated as CASSVGTSSGFQETQYF.